This TCR beta chain is from a study of T cell repertoires in cytomegalovirus infection. Study-wide results and limits: Dominating the ex vivo response were HLA-C-restricted CMV-specific TCR beta clonotypes.

CDR1 is DFQATT, CDR2 SNEGSKA, per germline (reference sequence). The CDR3 is made up of 9 amino acids. V lost 6 bases, J lost 7 bases, and 6 bases lay in between. TCRdb re-called the reads through MiXCR, storing one row per CDR3 protein. Of around 740,000 distinct CDR3 sequences listed, roughly 36% were seen once; the top ten hold roughly 2.8%. A note on this clonotype: As yet, its antigen is unknown.

Sequencing was performed on PBMCs. The receptor comes from a human donor in good health (CMV status not recorded). Some clones in this sample may be carry-over from other donors' samples. This chain links TRBV20-1 with TRBJ1-2, with D possibly TRBD1 on 6 matching bases. CDR3 sequence: CSARGGYTF. The CDR3 nucleotides read TGCAGTGCCAGGGGTGGCTACACCTTC.